This TCR beta chain was identified during a study of cytomegalovirus exposure and HLA in healthy donors. Study-level results: Presence/absence comparisons presumed near-even sequencing depth among donors. Previous analysis showed most TCR beta V segments were productive about 90% or about 30% of the time. In a later analysis, V- and J-gene trimming of beta chains associated with a DCLRE1C missense variant, replicated independently. The CMV antigen specificity of a few CMV-associated chains was confirmed through in vitro analysis.

Regarding this clone: Antigen: not known.

The PCR contained 60 Vbeta and 13 Jbeta primers. Sequenced by immunoSEQ multiplex PCR; TCRdb stores in-frame clones only, minus some. The repertoire consists of under 110,000 clones, with roughly four fifths occurring once and the leading ten covering 8% to 13%. Germline CDR1 is MDHEN and CDR2 is SYDVKM. This CDR3 is built from 15 residues. V dropped 6 bases and J dropped 2; count of bases not matched to a gene: 8. This chain joins TRBV28 and TRBJ2-5, with 8 bases that match TRBD2. The TCR was taken from a man in his fifties or sixties in good health and CMV-seronegative. Sequencing was done on a sample of PBMCs. The CDR3 protein is CASRPFRGGQETQYF. CDR3 DNA: TGTGCCAGCAGGCCGTTTCGGGGGGGGCAAGAGACCCAGTACTTC.